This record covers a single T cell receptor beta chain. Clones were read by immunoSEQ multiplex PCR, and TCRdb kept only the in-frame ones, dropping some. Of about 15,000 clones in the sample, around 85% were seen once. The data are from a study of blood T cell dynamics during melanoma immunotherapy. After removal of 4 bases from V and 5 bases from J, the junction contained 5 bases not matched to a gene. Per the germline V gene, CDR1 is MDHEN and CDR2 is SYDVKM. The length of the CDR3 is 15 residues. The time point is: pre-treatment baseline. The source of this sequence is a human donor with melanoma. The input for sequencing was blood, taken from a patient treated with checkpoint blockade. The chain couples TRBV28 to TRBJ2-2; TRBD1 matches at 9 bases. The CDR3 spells CASSSHDRGTGELFF. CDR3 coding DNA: TGTGCCAGCAGTTCCCACGACAGGGGGACCGGGGAGCTGTTTTTT.